A single T cell receptor (beta chain) is shown here with its context. This sample was included in a study of identical twins. MiXCR was run by TCRdb on the 5' RACE reads, yielding one entry per CDR3 protein. The data show some 270,000 distinct CDR3 sequences, with around 8.3% seen just once and 2.5% to 3.5% held by the top ten. Trimming cost V 6 bases and J 0 bases, with 9 bases left between them. Germline CDR1 reads LNHNV; CDR2 reads YYDKDF (reference sequence). This CDR3 comprises 14 residues. This sample also belongs to another study, concerning yellow fever vaccine responses in identical twins.

The sequence came from a woman aged 18-29 years in good health. The sequenced sample consisted of CD8+ T cells sorted from blood. The chain joins TRBV15 to TRBJ1-3, with D unresolved. CDR3 region: CATRSVGSGNTIYF. For the CDR3, the DNA is TGTGCCACCAGGAGTGTGGGCTCTGGAAACACCATATATTTT.